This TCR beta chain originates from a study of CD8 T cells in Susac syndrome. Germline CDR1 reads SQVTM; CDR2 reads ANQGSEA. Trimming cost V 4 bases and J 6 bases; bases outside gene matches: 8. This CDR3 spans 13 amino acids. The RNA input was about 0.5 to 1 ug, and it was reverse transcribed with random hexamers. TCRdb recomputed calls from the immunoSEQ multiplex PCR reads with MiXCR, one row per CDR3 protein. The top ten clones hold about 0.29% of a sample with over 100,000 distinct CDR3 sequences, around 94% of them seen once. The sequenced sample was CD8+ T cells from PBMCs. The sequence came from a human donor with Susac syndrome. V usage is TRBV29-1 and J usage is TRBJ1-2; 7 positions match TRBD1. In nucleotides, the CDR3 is TGCAGCGTTGGACAGGGTAACGTGAATGGCTACACCTTC. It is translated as CSVGQGNVNGYTF.